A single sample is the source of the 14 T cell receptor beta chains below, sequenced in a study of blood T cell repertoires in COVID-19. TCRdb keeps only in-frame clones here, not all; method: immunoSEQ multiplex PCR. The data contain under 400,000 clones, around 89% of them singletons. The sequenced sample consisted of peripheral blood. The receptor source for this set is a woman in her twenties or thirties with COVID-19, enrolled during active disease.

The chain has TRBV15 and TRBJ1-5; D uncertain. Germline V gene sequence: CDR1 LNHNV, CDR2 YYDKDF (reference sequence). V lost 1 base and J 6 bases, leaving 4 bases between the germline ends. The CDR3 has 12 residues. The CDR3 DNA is TGTGCCACCAGCAGAGTAGCTCAGCCCCAGCATTTT. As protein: CATSRVAQPQHF.

This chain's CDR3 is CSVLDSLTGELFF. DNA for the CDR3: TGCAGCGTTTTAGACAGCCTAACCGGGGAGCTGTTTTTT. The chain joins TRBV29-1 to TRBJ2-2; a possible D gene is TRBD1 (5 bases). Germline V gene lookup returns CDR1 SQVTM and CDR2 ANQGSEA. CDR3 length: 13 amino acids. Trimming took off 5 bases at V and 5 bases at J, with 12 bases between the two ends.

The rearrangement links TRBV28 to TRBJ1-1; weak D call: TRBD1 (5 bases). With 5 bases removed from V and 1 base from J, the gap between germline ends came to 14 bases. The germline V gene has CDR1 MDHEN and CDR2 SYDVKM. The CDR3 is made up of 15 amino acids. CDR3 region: CASSPADSRNTEAFF. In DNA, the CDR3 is TGTGCCAGCAGTCCCGCCGACAGCAGGAACACTGAAGCTTTCTTT.

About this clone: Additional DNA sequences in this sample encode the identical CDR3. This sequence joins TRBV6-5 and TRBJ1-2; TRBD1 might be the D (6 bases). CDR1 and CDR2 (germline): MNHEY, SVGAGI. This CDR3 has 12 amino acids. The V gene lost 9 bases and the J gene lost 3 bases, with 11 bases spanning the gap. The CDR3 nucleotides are TGTGCCAGTAAAAACAGGGACTATGGCTACACCTTC. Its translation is CASKNRDYGYTF.

The CDR3 DNA reads as TGTGCCACCAGTGATCCCGGGACAGGGAAAGAGACCCAGTACTTC. Translated: CATSDPGTGKETQYF. The chain carries TRBV24-1 and TRBJ2-5, with TRBD1 identical over 9 bases. CDR3 length: 15 amino acids. Germline CDR1 is KGHDR and CDR2 is SFDVKD. J gave up 3 bases and V 3 bases, and 4 bases lay outside the gene matches.

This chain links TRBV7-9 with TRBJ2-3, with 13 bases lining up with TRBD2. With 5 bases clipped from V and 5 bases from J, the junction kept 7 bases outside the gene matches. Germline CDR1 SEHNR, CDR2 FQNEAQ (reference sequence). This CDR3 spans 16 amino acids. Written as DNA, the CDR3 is TGTGCCAGCAGCGAGACTAGCGGGGGGCTGGGAGATACGCAGTATTTT. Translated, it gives CASSETSGGLGDTQYF.

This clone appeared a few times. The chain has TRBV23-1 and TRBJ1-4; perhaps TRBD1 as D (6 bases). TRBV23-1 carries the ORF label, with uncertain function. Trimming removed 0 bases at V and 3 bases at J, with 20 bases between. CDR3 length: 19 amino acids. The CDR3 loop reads CASSQSCGGRVRSNEKLFF. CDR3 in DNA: TGCGCCAGCAGTCAATCGTGCGGGGGGCGCGTACGTTCTAATGAAAAACTGTTTTTT.

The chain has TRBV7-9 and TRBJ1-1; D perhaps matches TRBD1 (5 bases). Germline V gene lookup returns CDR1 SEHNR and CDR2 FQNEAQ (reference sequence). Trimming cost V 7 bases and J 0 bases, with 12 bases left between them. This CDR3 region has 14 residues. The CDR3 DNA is TGTGCCAGCATGCAGGGCTACATGAACACTGAAGCTTTCTTT. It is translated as CASMQGYMNTEAFF.

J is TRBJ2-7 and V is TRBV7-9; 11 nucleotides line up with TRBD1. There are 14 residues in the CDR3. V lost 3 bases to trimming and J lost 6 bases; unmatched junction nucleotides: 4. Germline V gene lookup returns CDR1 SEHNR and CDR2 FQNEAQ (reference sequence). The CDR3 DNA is TGTGCCAGCAGCTTTCCGGGACAGGGGGTCGAGCAGTACTTC. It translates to CASSFPGQGVEQYF.

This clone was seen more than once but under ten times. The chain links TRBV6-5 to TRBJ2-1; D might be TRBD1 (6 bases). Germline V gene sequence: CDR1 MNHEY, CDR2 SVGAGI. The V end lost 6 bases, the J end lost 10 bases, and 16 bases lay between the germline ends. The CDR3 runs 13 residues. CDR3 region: CASRFGQIEEQFF. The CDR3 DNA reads TGTGCCAGCAGGTTCGGACAGATCGAGGAGCAGTTCTTC.

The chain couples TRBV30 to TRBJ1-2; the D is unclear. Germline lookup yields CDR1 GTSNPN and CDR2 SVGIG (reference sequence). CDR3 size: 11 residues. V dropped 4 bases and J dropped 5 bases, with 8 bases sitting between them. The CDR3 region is CAWTHRYGYTF. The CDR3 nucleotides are TGTGCCTGGACCCATAGATATGGCTACACCTTC.

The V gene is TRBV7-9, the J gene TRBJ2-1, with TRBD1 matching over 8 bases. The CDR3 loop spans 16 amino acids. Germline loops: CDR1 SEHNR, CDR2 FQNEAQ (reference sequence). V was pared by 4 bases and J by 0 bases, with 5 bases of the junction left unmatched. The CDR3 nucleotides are TGTGCCAGCAGCTCACAGGGGGGAAGCTCCTACAATGAGCAGTTCTTC. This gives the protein CASSSQGGSSYNEQFF.

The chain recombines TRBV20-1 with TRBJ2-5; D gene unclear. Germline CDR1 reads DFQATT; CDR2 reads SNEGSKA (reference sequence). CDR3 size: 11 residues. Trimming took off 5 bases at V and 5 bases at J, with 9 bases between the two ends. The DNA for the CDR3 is TGCAGTGCTCACCCTAGGGAGACCCAGTACTTC. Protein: CSAHPRETQYF.

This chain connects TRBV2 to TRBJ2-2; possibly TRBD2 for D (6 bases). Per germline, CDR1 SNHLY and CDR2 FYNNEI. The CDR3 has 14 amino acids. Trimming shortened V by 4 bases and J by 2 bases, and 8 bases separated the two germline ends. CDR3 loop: CASSGDFNTGELFF. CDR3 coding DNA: TGTGCCAGCAGTGGGGACTTCAACACCGGGGAGCTGTTTTTT.